These 30 T cell receptor beta chains share one sample of origin, sequenced in a study of T-cell memory formation after mild COVID-19. Using its own MiXCR run on the 5' RACE reads, TCRdb lists one record per CDR3 protein. Here the sample spans about 33,000 distinct CDR3 sequences, around a fifth being singletons. Sequences were obtained from PBMCs or a T cell subset sorted from them (not recorded which). Receptors were obtained from an adult who had mild COVID-19 (a few samples of this study predate the infection). Cell type and time point are not known.

CDR3 sequence: CATSRDRGWNEKLFF. The DNA for the CDR3 is TGTGCCACCAGCAGGGACAGGGGGTGGAATGAAAAACTGTTTTTT. The chain links TRBV15 to TRBJ1-4; 10 bases map to TRBD1. J was trimmed by 5 bases and V by 3 bases; bases with no gene match: 3. The germline CDR1 and CDR2 sequences are LNHNV and YYDKDF (reference sequence). The CDR3 consists of 15 residues.

This clonotype was observed at least ten times. The chain combines TRBV7-2 with TRBJ2-3; D possibly matches TRBD1 or TRBD2 (5 bases each). The CDR3 covers 16 residues. Germline V gene lookup returns CDR1 SGHTA and CDR2 FQGNSA. V shed 5 bases and J shed 2 bases, with 17 bases lying between them. The CDR3: CASSKGTDTFTDTQYF. The DNA of the CDR3 is TGTGCCAGCAGCAAAGGGACGGATACCTTCACAGATACGCAGTATTTT.

This clonotype came up many times. Here the CDR3 reads CASSLESGSYEQYF. In DNA form, the CDR3 reads TGTGCCAGCAGCTTAGAAAGCGGATCCTACGAGCAGTACTTC. This chain joins TRBV7-8 and TRBJ2-7; D is possibly TRBD2 (5 bases). The CDR3 loop spans 14 amino acids. The ends were cut back, 1 base at V and 1 base at J, with 8 bases in the middle. Germline V gene sequence: CDR1 SGHVS, CDR2 FQNEAQ.

This chain links TRBV2 with TRBJ1-3; 10 bases agree with TRBD1. This CDR3 spans 17 amino acids. In germline, CDR1 is SNHLY, CDR2 FYNNEI. With 0 bases clipped from V and 2 bases from J, the junction kept 4 bases outside the gene matches. The CDR3 DNA sequence: TGTGCCAGCAGTGAAGCGCCCGGGACAGGGGCTGGAAACACCATATATTTT. This sequence encodes CASSEAPGTGAGNTIYF.

This clonotype was recorded many times. This sequence joins TRBV7-2 and TRBJ2-7; possibly TRBD1 for D (5 bases). The CDR3 totals 15 residues. The V end lost 3 bases, the J end lost 3 bases, and 15 bases lay between the germline ends. The germline gives CDR1 SGHTA, CDR2 FQGNSA. CDR3 nucleotides: TGTGCCAGCAGCTTTCGACAGTCGGTGGGCTACGAGCAGTACTTC. Amino acid sequence: CASSFRQSVGYEQYF.

As for this clonotype: The junction departs from germline at one end; a sequencing error may be responsible. The chain uses TRBV12-3 or TRBV12-4 and TRBJ1-5; D is perhaps TRBD1 (5 bases). The length of the CDR3 is 15 residues. CDR3 region: CASSSDRLSNQHQHF. CDR3 coding DNA: TGTGCCAGCAGCTCTGACAGACTAAGCAATCAGCACCAGCATTTT.

This clonotype was seen many times. The chain couples TRBV6-2 or TRBV6-3 to TRBJ2-1; D possibly corresponds to TRBD2 (6 bases). The CDR3 runs to 15 residues. The germline CDR1 and CDR2 sequences are MNHEY and SVGEGT. Trimming cost V 5 bases and J 5 bases, with 16 bases left between them. Here the CDR3 reads CASSNRRAPHNEQFF. The CDR3 nucleotides are TGTGCCAGCAGTAACAGGAGGGCCCCCCACAATGAGCAGTTCTTC.

Ten or more counts support this clonotype. The chain uses TRBV12-3 or TRBV12-4 and TRBJ1-1, with D perhaps matching TRBD1 (6 bases). With 2 bases removed from V and 1 base from J, the gap between germline ends came to 14 bases. The CDR3 spans 16 residues. The CDR3 coding sequence is TGTGCCAGCAGTTTATTTTGGGGGGCCGGGAACACTGAAGCTTTCTTT. Protein: CASSLFWGAGNTEAFF.

This clonotype appeared once. This chain joins TRBV11-2 and TRBJ2-3; the match to TRBD1 covers 8 bases. CDR3 size: 14 residues. Germline CDR1 and CDR2: SGHAT and FQNNGV. V lost 8 bases, J lost 4 bases, and 8 bases stayed unmatched. The CDR3: CASAWTGLADTQYF. In nucleotides, the CDR3 is TGTGCCAGCGCTTGGACAGGGCTTGCAGATACGCAGTATTTT.

This clonotype was counted many times. The chain uses TRBV7-9 and TRBJ1-1, with D possibly being TRBD1 (5 bases). Trimming shortened V by 5 bases and J by 0 bases, and 22 bases separated the two germline ends. CDR3 length: 18 residues. Germline assignment: CDR1 SEHNR and CDR2 FQNEAQ (reference sequence). CDR3 loop: CASSPRAGQRVMNTEAFF. In nucleotides, the CDR3 is TGTGCCAGCAGCCCCCGAGCCGGACAAAGGGTGATGAACACTGAAGCTTTCTTT. The entire variable domain, with the rest obtained from reference TRBV7-9 and TRBJ1-1, is as follows: DTGVSQNPRHKITKRGQNVTFRCDPISEHNRLYWYRQTLGQGPEFLTYFQNEAQLEKSRLLSDRFSAERPKGSFSTLEIQRTEQGDSAMYLCASSPRAGQRVMNTEAFFGQGTRLTVV.

In its sample, this clonotype was seen many times. The chain has TRBV29-1 and TRBJ2-7, with D maybe TRBD1 (6 bases). Looked up from germline, CDR1 is SQVTM and CDR2 is ANQGSEA. V was clipped by 7 bases and J by 2 bases, with 15 bases between them. The CDR3 loop spans 13 amino acids. The CDR3 region has the DNA TGCAGCGCTACCAAAGGACAGACCTACGAGCAGTACTTC. This codes for CSATKGQTYEQYF.

The rearrangement links TRBV10-3 to TRBJ2-3; the match to TRBD1 covers 9 bases. With V trimmed by 0 bases and J by 1 base, 5 bases remained unmatched. This CDR3 contains 17 residues. Per germline, CDR1 ENHRY and CDR2 SYGVKD. CDR3 coding DNA: TGTGCCATCAGTGAGTCTGGGACAGGGATACGCACAGATACGCAGTATTTT. The encoded protein is CAISESGTGIRTDTQYF.

The V and J genes are TRBV7-2 and TRBJ2-1, with D perhaps TRBD2 (7 bases). Trimming removed 4 bases at V and 10 bases at J, with 14 bases between. Per germline, CDR1 SGHTA and CDR2 FQGNSA. CDR3 length equals 13 residues. The CDR3 DNA follows: TGTGCCAGCAGCTCCGGGGGGCCTCGGGAGCAGTTCTTC. Translation: CASSSGGPREQFF.

The chain joins TRBV14 to TRBJ2-7, with D possibly being TRBD1 (6 bases). V was trimmed by 3 bases and J by 2 bases, leaving 17 bases between them. This CDR3 is built from 16 residues. Germline CDR1 is SGHDN and CDR2 is FVKESK. The CDR3 nucleotides read TGTGCCAGCAGCCACGGACCGGGACACCTTGCCTACGAGCAGTACTTC. Its protein is CASSHGPGHLAYEQYF.

The gene calls are TRBV19 and TRBJ1-5; 7 positions match TRBD1. CDR1 and CDR2 from the germline V gene are LNHDA and SQIVND (reference sequence). J was trimmed by 0 bases and V by 3 bases; bases with no gene match: 5. The CDR3 contains 16 residues. The CDR3 nucleotides are TGTGCCAGTAGTATCCGGACAGGTCTTAGCAATCAGCCCCAGCATTTT. This sequence encodes CASSIRTGLSNQPQHF.

This clonotype was found many times. The chain couples TRBV11-1 to TRBJ2-3; tentative D call: TRBD2 (6 bases). The V and J ends lost 1 base and 1 base respectively, with 9 bases between them. Germline-derived CDR1 and CDR2 are SGHAT and FQDESV (reference sequence). CDR3 length: 15 residues. CDR3 bases: TGTGCCAGCAGCTTAGATGGGACTGGCACAGATACGCAGTATTTT. This sequence encodes CASSLDGTGTDTQYF.

The chain is built from TRBV15 and TRBJ1-3; D not certain. Between the trimmed V and J ends, which lost 2 bases and 0 bases, there was a span of 11 bases. This CDR3 contains 16 residues. The germline V gene has CDR1 LNHNV and CDR2 YYDKDF (reference sequence). CDR3 loop: CATSRPGVYSGNTIYF. CDR3 DNA sequence: TGTGCCACCAGCAGACCGGGAGTTTACTCTGGAAACACCATATATTTT.

At least ten counts were recorded for this clonotype. J is TRBJ1-5 and V is TRBV6-5; tentative D call: TRBD1 (5 bases). The V gene lost 5 bases and the J gene lost 7 bases, with 12 bases spanning the gap. CDR1 is MNHEY, CDR2 SVGAGI, per germline. The CDR3 sequence is 13 residues long. CDR3: CASSQGTAQPQHF. For the CDR3, the DNA is TGTGCCAGCAGTCAAGGGACGGCACAGCCCCAGCATTTT.

This clonotype was observed many times. V usage is TRBV25-1 and J usage is TRBJ2-7; 11 nucleotides match TRBD1. V dropped 6 bases and J dropped 5; count of bases not matched to a gene: 3. Germline V gives CDR1 MGHDK, CDR2 SYGVNS. The CDR3 loop spans 13 amino acids. The CDR3 spells CASRGTGGHEQYF. CDR3 DNA: TGTGCCAGCAGGGGGACAGGGGGGCACGAGCAGTACTTC.

The sample holds many counts of this clonotype. The genes are TRBV3-1 and TRBJ2-5, with a weak D call TRBD2 (5 bases). The CDR3 is 13 residues long. The V gene lost 1 base and the J gene lost 5 bases, with 8 bases spanning the gap. Germline V lookup: CDR1 LGHDT, CDR2 YNNKEL (reference sequence). The CDR3 region is CASSQGPGETQYF. DNA for the CDR3: TGTGCCAGCAGCCAAGGGCCGGGGGAGACCCAGTACTTC.

Comments on this clonotype: A read error may explain this, as a much larger clone is one base away. This rearrangement joins TRBV18 to TRBJ2-2; D is uncertain. V was clipped by 5 bases and J by 5 bases, with 3 bases between them. There are 11 residues in the CDR3. Germline assignment: CDR1 KGHSH and CDR2 LQKENI. In DNA, the CDR3 is TGTGCCAGCTCAACAACCGGGGAGCTGTTTTTT. Residues: CASSTTGELFF.

This clonotype was counted ten times or more. V is TRBV5-6 and J is TRBJ1-1; D uncertain. Germline loops: CDR1 SGHDT, CDR2 YYEEEE. Trimming pared 0 bases from V and 7 bases from J, leaving 7 bases between. This CDR3 is 12 amino acids long. CDR3 nucleotides: TGTGCCAGCAGCTTGGATCGCTATGAAGCTTTCTTT. As protein: CASSLDRYEAFF.

This clonotype showed up many times. This chain joins TRBV18 and TRBJ2-5; 9 bases are a match to TRBD2. This CDR3 contains 15 residues. Per germline, CDR1 KGHSH and CDR2 LQKENI. The ends lost 3 bases at V and 5 bases at J; junction bases unmatched: 7. The CDR3 loop reads CASSPNQGLAETQYF. The CDR3 DNA follows: TGTGCCAGCTCACCCAACCAAGGACTAGCGGAGACCCAGTACTTC. Combining the CDR3 with reference TRBV18 and TRBJ2-5 gives the whole variable domain NAGVMQNPRHLVRRRGQEARLRCSPMKGHSHVYWYRQLPEEGLKFMVYLQKENIIDESGMPKERFSAEFPKEGPSILRIQQVVRGDSAAYFCASSPNQGLAETQYFGPGTRLLVL.

V and J are TRBV7-6 and TRBJ2-1; 8 positions agree with TRBD2. Germline-derived CDR1 and CDR2 are SGHVS and FNYEAQ. The CDR3 covers 16 residues. The J segment lost 0 bases and the V segment lost 8 bases, leaving 9 bases of the junction unmatched. CDR3 coding DNA: TGTGCCAGCGGACTCTCTAGCGGGCTCTCCTACAATGAGCAGTTCTTC. Residues: CASGLSSGLSYNEQFF.

This clonotype was seen many times. The chain employs TRBV5-1 and TRBJ2-5, with a weak D call TRBD2 (5 bases). V lost 2 bases and J lost 5, with 10 bases in between. Looked up from germline, CDR1 is SGHRS and CDR2 is YFSETQ. The CDR3 contains 13 residues. The CDR3 DNA follows: TGCGCCAGCAGCTTCTCCGGGGAGGAGACCCAGTACTTC. It codes for CASSFSGEETQYF.

The rearrangement links TRBV10-2 to TRBJ2-7; TRBD1 matches at 7 bases. Germline V gives CDR1 WSHSY, CDR2 SAAADI. Germline trimming cut 7 bases from V and 0 bases from J; bases unmatched to any gene: 3. The CDR3 runs 13 residues. The CDR3 nucleotides are TGCGCCAGCATGACAGGGCACTCCTACGAGCAGTACTTC. The encoded protein is CASMTGHSYEQYF.

This clonotype has at least ten counts. The chain has TRBV4-1 and TRBJ2-7, with TRBD2 matching over 12 bases. Germline assignment: CDR1 MGHRA and CDR2 YSYEKL. V shed 1 base and J 2 bases; nucleotides not matched to a gene: 12. This CDR3 has 19 residues. The CDR3 region is CASSQVELAGGKPPYEQYF. The CDR3 nucleotides read TGCGCCAGCAGCCAAGTTGAACTAGCGGGGGGCAAGCCTCCCTACGAGCAGTACTTC.

This clonotype is labeled as medium-sized. The chain uses TRBV29-1 and TRBJ2-2; no clear D gene. The V end lost 6 bases, the J end lost 3 bases, and 8 bases lay between the germline ends. Germline-derived CDR1 and CDR2 are SQVTM and ANQGSEA. The CDR3 sequence is 12 residues long. CDR3 amino acids: CSVESDTGELFF. The CDR3 DNA follows: TGCAGCGTAGAAAGTGACACCGGGGAGCTGTTTTTT.

This clonotype was detected many times. The V gene is TRBV30, the J gene TRBJ2-2; 7 nucleotides align to TRBD1. The CDR3 contains 14 residues. CDR1 and CDR2 (germline): GTSNPN, SVGIG (reference sequence). J was trimmed by 5 bases and V by 7 bases; bases with no gene match: 10. CDR3 amino acids: CAYQKTGRTGELFF. DNA for the CDR3: TGTGCCTACCAGAAGACAGGGAGAACCGGGGAGCTGTTTTTT. Full variable domain (remainder filled in from reference TRBV30 and TRBJ2-2): SQTIHQWPATLVQPVGSPLSLECTVEGTSNPNLYWYRQAAGRGLQLLFYSVGIGQISSEVPQNLSASRPQDRQFILSSKKLLLSDSGFYLCAYQKTGRTGELFFGEGSRLTVL.

Many counts were recorded for this clonotype. This chain connects TRBV12-3 or TRBV12-4 to TRBJ2-2, with a possible D match to TRBD2 (5 bases). The CDR3 runs 15 residues. With 6 bases removed from V and 4 bases from J, the gap between germline ends came to 15 bases. CDR3 amino acids: CASSRRGAGTGELFF. The CDR3 DNA follows: TGTGCCAGCAGCCGGCGAGGCGCGGGCACCGGGGAGCTGTTTTTT.